Presented here are 16 T cell receptor beta chains from one specimen sequenced in a study of CD8 T cells in Susac syndrome. RNA, at 0.5 to 1 ug, was reverse transcribed with random hexamers. Via MiXCR, TCRdb re-called the immunoSEQ multiplex PCR reads, giving one row per CDR3 protein. The data contain just over 300,000 distinct CDR3 sequences, around 92% of them singletons. The sequencing sample was made of CD4+ T cells from PBMCs. The source is a human donor with multiple sclerosis.

V and J are TRBV7-3 and TRBJ2-1; the match to TRBD2 covers 12 bases. Germline V gene lookup returns CDR1 SGHTA and CDR2 FQGTGA. The V gene end was trimmed by 4 bases and the J gene end by 5 bases; junction bases not matched to a gene: 21. The CDR3 length is 21 residues. CDR3 nucleotide sequence: TGTGCCAGCAGCTCTATCCGGGGACTAGCGGGCAGCCTTGGTCCGGACAATGAGCAGTTCTTC. Its protein is CASSSIRGLAGSLGPDNEQFF.

V is TRBV18 and J is TRBJ2-1, with D perhaps TRBD1 (6 bases). CDR1 and CDR2 (germline): KGHSH, LQKENI. Trimming removed 3 bases from V and 3 bases from J, with 9 bases in between. The CDR3 length is 14 residues. CDR3 residues: CASSPLDSYNEQFF. In DNA form, the CDR3 reads TGTGCCAGCTCACCCTTGGACAGCTACAATGAGCAGTTCTTC.

The J gene is TRBJ2-2, the V gene TRBV7-2; no clear D. Trimming took 5 bases from V and 3 from J, leaving 10 bases between them. This CDR3 is built from 14 residues. Germline CDR1 SGHTA, CDR2 FQGNSA. The CDR3 sequence: CASSASLYTGELFF. In DNA, the CDR3 is TGTGCCAGCAGCGCATCCTTATACACCGGGGAGCTGTTTTTT.

In this sample, this clonotype turned up a few times. The chain combines TRBV3-1 with TRBJ2-7; no definite D call. The CDR3 is 14 residues long. Germline V gene data show CDR1 as LGHDT and CDR2 as YNNKEL (reference sequence). Trimming removed 0 bases from V and 3 bases from J, with 9 bases in between. CDR3 DNA sequence: TGTGCCAGCAGCCAAGAGTATAACAGCTACGAGCAGTACTTC. Translation gives CASSQEYNSYEQYF.

The V gene is TRBV5-1, the J gene TRBJ2-7; 8 nucleotides align to TRBD2. Germline-derived CDR1 and CDR2 are SGHRS and YFSETQ. J was trimmed by 3 bases and V by 2 bases; bases with no gene match: 7. This CDR3 spans 15 amino acids. The CDR3 spells CASSFGSGMVYEQYF. The CDR3 DNA reads as TGCGCCAGCAGCTTTGGTAGCGGGATGGTCTACGAGCAGTACTTC.

The chain combines TRBV2 with TRBJ2-1; D unresolved. The CDR3 length is 14 residues. The germline V and J ends were trimmed by 6 bases and 0 bases, with 9 bases remaining between them. Germline V gene sequence: CDR1 SNHLY, CDR2 FYNNEI. CDR3 amino acids: CASSPMSSYNEQFF. CDR3 in DNA: TGTGCCAGCAGCCCGATGAGCTCCTACAATGAGCAGTTCTTC.

The chain employs TRBV12-3 or TRBV12-4 and TRBJ2-1; D is unresolved. V was cut by 1 base and J by 0 bases, with 13 bases left in between. This CDR3 region has 17 residues. CDR3 in DNA: TGTGCCAGCAGTTTAGTCAAGCTCGCAAGCTCCTACAATGAGCAGTTCTTC. Encoded protein: CASSLVKLASSYNEQFF.

The rearrangement joins TRBV5-6 to TRBJ2-2, with TRBD1 identical over 7 bases. The length of the CDR3 is 15 residues. The trim removed 9 bases at V and 4 bases at J, leaving 12 bases unmatched. Germline CDR1 reads SGHDT; CDR2 reads YYEEEE. CDR3 nucleotides: TGTGCCACCGCGAAGAGCGGACAGGTCACCGGGGAGCTGTTTTTT. This sequence encodes CATAKSGQVTGELFF.

This rearrangement joins TRBV18 to TRBJ2-7; 7 bases match TRBD1. The V gene's germline CDR1 is KGHSH and CDR2 LQKENI. V was pared by 8 bases and J by 3 bases, with 16 bases of the junction left unmatched. The CDR3 length is 16 residues. CDR3 amino acids: CASRQTGTATYYEQYF. CDR3 DNA sequence: TGTGCCAGCCGCCAAACCGGGACAGCGACTTACTACGAGCAGTACTTC. The full variable domain, in which reference TRBV18 and TRBJ2-7 provide the parts outside the CDR3, is NAGVMQNPRHLVRRRGQEARLRCSPMKGHSHVYWYRQLPEEGLKFMVYLQKENIIDESGMPKERFSAEFPKEGPSILRIQQVVRGDSAAYFCASRQTGTATYYEQYFGPGTRLTVT.

The genes are TRBV15 and TRBJ2-5, with a weak D call TRBD2 (5 bases). Germline CDR1 and CDR2: LNHNV and YYDKDF (reference sequence). This CDR3 spans 15 amino acids. The V gene lost 2 bases and the J gene lost 1 base, with 11 bases spanning the gap. CDR3 protein: CATSRNSGLQETQYF. The CDR3 region has the DNA TGTGCCACCAGCAGAAACAGTGGACTCCAAGAGACCCAGTACTTC.

This chain uses TRBV5-1 with TRBJ2-2; 7 nucleotides match TRBD1. V shed 3 bases, J shed 2 bases, and the junction held 7 bases outside the gene matches. CDR1 is SGHRS and CDR2 is YFSETQ in the germline V gene. This CDR3 is 16 amino acids long. The CDR3 loop reads CASSSPTGFNTGELFF. The CDR3 DNA reads TGCGCCAGCAGCTCTCCGACAGGGTTCAACACCGGGGAGCTGTTTTTT.

The rearrangement joins TRBV4-1 to TRBJ1-2, with a tentative D call TRBD1 (5 bases). The CDR3 is 14 amino acids. Trimming cost V 0 bases and J 7 bases, with 12 bases left between them. CDR1 and CDR2 from the germline V gene are MGHRA and YSYEKL. CDR3 DNA sequence: TGCGCCAGCAGCCAAGATCAGGGTGTGAGTGGCTACACCTTC. Translation: CASSQDQGVSGYTF.

The chain employs TRBV20-1 and TRBJ2-3; a possible D gene is TRBD1 (5 bases). Germline V gives CDR1 DFQATT, CDR2 SNEGSKA (reference sequence). The CDR3 totals 14 residues. Trimming shortened V by 6 bases and J by 1 base, and 14 bases separated the two germline ends. This CDR3 reads CSASSLGGTDTQYF. The CDR3 DNA follows: TGCAGTGCCTCATCGTTAGGGGGCACAGATACGCAGTATTTT.

V is TRBV2 and J is TRBJ2-3; D gene uncertain. V lost 6 bases, J lost 4 bases, and 11 bases lay in between. The CDR3 consists of 13 residues. Looked up from germline, CDR1 is SNHLY and CDR2 is FYNNEI. The CDR3 here is CASSILEADTQYF. CDR3 coding DNA: TGTGCCAGCAGCATACTGGAAGCAGATACGCAGTATTTT.

The CDR3 DNA is TGCGCCAGCAGCTTGGGCGGGACCCACTACAATGAGCAGTTCTTC. This sequence encodes CASSLGGTHYNEQFF. The V and J genes are TRBV5-1 and TRBJ2-1; maybe TRBD2 (6 bases). This CDR3 comprises 15 residues. Germline CDR1 and CDR2: SGHRS and YFSETQ. V was trimmed by 0 bases and J by 3 bases, leaving 10 bases between them.

The chain is built from TRBV25-1 and TRBJ2-2, with D possibly TRBD1 on 5 matching bases. The ends were cut back, 7 bases at V and 6 bases at J, with 18 bases in the middle. The CDR3 covers 15 residues. Germline CDR1 MGHDK, CDR2 SYGVNS. CDR3 nucleotide sequence: TGTGCCAGCACGTACAGGACGGCGGTATCCGGGGAGCTGTTTTTT. As protein: CASTYRTAVSGELFF.